Listed below are T cell receptor beta chains from one sample, sequenced in a study of shared clonotypes between healthy human individuals. Libraries were prepared by immunoSEQ multiplex PCR; TCRdb keeps only in-frame clonotypes and omits some of them. The sample carries roughly 2,000,000 clones, roughly 93% recorded once. What was sequenced was naive CD8+ T cells from PBMCs. These TCRs come from a young man in good health. Some clones in this sample may be carry-over from other donors' samples. CDR3s include the opening cysteine and the closing phenylalanine or tryptophan. A D gene is named only where the DNA matches it firmly. The size entry is marked missing in some rows and otherwise reads once, few, many or a size class.

-	TRBV14	TRBJ2-1	-	CASSQGMPRQFF	TGTGCCAGCAGCCAAGGTATGCCCCGGCAGTTCTTC
once	TRBV7-8	TRBJ1-4	TRBD1	CASSFPRGQSNEKLFF	TGTGCCAGCAGCTTCCCGCGGGGACAGTCTAATGAAAAACTGTTTTTT
once	TRBV28	TRBJ2-1	TRBD2	CASSLRGLAGGQNRYEQFF	TGTGCCAGCAGTTTAAGGGGACTAGCGGGAGGGCAGAATCGATATGAGCAGTTCTTC
-	TRBV28	TRBJ2-7	-	CASSLMGGPSYEQYF	TGTGCCAGCAGTTTAATGGGGGGTCCGTCCTACGAGCAGTACTTC
-	TRBV7-9	TRBJ1-1	-	CASRAIERDTEAFF	TGTGCCAGCAGGGCTATCGAAAGGGACACTGAAGCTTTCTTT
-	TRBV29-1	TRBJ2-3	-	CSAMDGFLFTDTQYF	TGCAGCGCCATGGACGGCTTCCTCTTCACAGATACGCAGTATTTT
-	TRBV7-9	TRBJ1-1	-	CASSLEFVENEAFF	TGTGCCAGCAGCTTAGAGTTTGTTGAGAATGAAGCTTTCTTT
-	TRBV9	TRBJ1-2	-	CASSVGIEANYGYTF	TGTGCCAGCAGCGTCGGCATTGAGGCTAACTATGGCTACACCTTC
once	TRBV27	TRBJ1-5	-	CASSLTGINQPQHF	TGTGCCAGCAGCCTAACAGGGATCAATCAGCCCCAGCATTTT
-	TRBV27	TRBJ1-1	-	CASSLSADPIGNTEAFF	TGTGCCAGCAGTTTATCTGCAGACCCCATCGGCAACACTGAAGCTTTCTTT
once	TRBV7-9	TRBJ2-7	-	CASSLDVSYEQYF	TGTGCCAGCAGCTTAGATGTGAGCTACGAGCAGTACTTC
-	TRBV29-1	TRBJ1-2	TRBD1	CSAGLTGGGRYGYTF	TGCAGCGCCGGCCTTACAGGGGGCGGACGGTATGGCTACACCTTC
-	TRBV28	TRBJ2-1	TRBD1	CASSPQGWEQFF	TGTGCCAGCAGTCCACAGGGGTGGGAGCAGTTCTTC
-	TRBV5-1	TRBJ2-2	-	CASSLWLHTGELFF	TGCGCCAGCAGCTTGTGGCTACACACCGGGGAGCTGTTTTTT
-	TRBV14	TRBJ2-1	TRBD2	CASSPLAGGYNEQFF	TGTGCCAGCAGCCCGCTAGCGGGAGGCTACAATGAGCAGTTCTTC
-	TRBV6-5	TRBJ2-7	-	CASAGTPAYEQYF	TGTGCCAGCGCGGGGACACCCGCCTACGAGCAGTACTTC
-	TRBV9	TRBJ2-1	TRBD2	CASSGGQLAPSNEQFF	TGTGCCAGCAGCGGAGGTCAACTAGCGCCATCGAATGAGCAGTTCTTC
-	TRBV5-1	TRBJ2-7	TRBD2	CASSPTSGYTYEQYF	TGCGCCAGCAGTCCAACTAGCGGGTACACCTACGAGCAGTACTTC
-	TRBV4-2	TRBJ2-7	-	CASSQYRGLYEQYF	TGTGCCAGCAGCCAGTACCGGGGTCTCTACGAGCAGTACTTC
-	TRBV30	TRBJ2-7	-	CAWRGAGTYEQYF	TGTGCCTGGAGAGGGGCGGGCACCTACGAGCAGTACTTC
-	TRBV28	TRBJ2-1	TRBD2	CASSSSSTSGSPYNEQFF	TGTGCCAGCAGTTCGTCTTCGACTAGCGGCTCTCCCTACAATGAGCAGTTCTTC
-	TRBV7-9	TRBJ1-1	-	CASSLGNMNTEAFF	TGTGCCAGCAGCTTAGGAAACATGAACACTGAAGCTTTCTTT
-	TRBV10-3	TRBJ2-1	TRBD2	CAISPAGGPPNEQFF	TGTGCCATCAGTCCAGCGGGAGGGCCTCCCAATGAGCAGTTCTTC
-	TRBV5-6	TRBJ2-6	TRBD1	CASSIGQDLGANVLTF	TGTGCCAGCAGCATCGGACAGGATCTTGGGGCCAACGTCCTGACTTTC
-	TRBV27	TRBJ2-5	-	CASSARQRGETQYF	TGTGCCAGCAGCGCTCGACAGAGAGGGGAGACCCAGTACTTC
-	TRBV7-9	TRBJ2-7	TRBD1	CASSWGTGPIYEQYF	TGTGCCAGCAGCTGGGGGACAGGGCCGATCTACGAGCAGTACTTC
-	TRBV19	TRBJ1-1	-	CASSIGGLTEAFF	TGTGCCAGTAGTATAGGGGGCCTCACTGAAGCTTTCTTT
few	TRBV27	TRBJ1-5	-	CASPGKDHNVQPQHF	TGTGCCAGTCCCGGCAAAGACCACAACGTACAGCCCCAGCATTTT
-	TRBV7-9	TRBJ1-2	TRBD1	CASSFPQGANYGYTF	TGTGCCAGCAGCTTCCCACAGGGGGCTAACTATGGCTACACCTTC
-	TRBV28	TRBJ2-1	TRBD2	CASSLFGEKREKYNEQFF	TGTGCCAGCAGTTTATTTGGGGAAAAGCGGGAGAAATACAATGAGCAGTTCTTC
once	TRBV28	TRBJ2-2	TRBD2	CASRYPGTSRTGELFF	TGTGCCAGCAGATACCCTGGGACTAGCCGGACCGGGGAGCTGTTTTTT
-	TRBV9	TRBJ1-4	TRBD1	CASSGGTGVEKLFF	TGTGCCAGCAGCGGAGGGACAGGGGTTGAAAAACTGTTTTTT
-	TRBV27	TRBJ2-4	-	CASSLSTPRAKNIQYF	TGTGCCAGCAGTTTATCGACGCCCCGGGCCAAAAACATTCAGTACTTC
-	TRBV5-1	TRBJ1-1	-	CASSARRTEAFLDAEAFF	TGCGCCAGCAGCGCAAGGCGGACGGAGGCTTTCCTCGACGCTGAAGCTTTCTTT
once	TRBV5-1	TRBJ2-7	-	CASSLFPHGGSYEQYF	TGCGCCAGCAGTTTGTTCCCCCATGGGGGGAGCTACGAGCAGTACTTC
once	TRBV5-6	TRBJ2-6	-	CASSLDLSPSGANVLTF	TGTGCCAGCAGCTTGGATCTTTCGCCCTCTGGGGCCAACGTCCTGACTTTC
few	TRBV6-1	TRBJ1-3	-	CASSEIPGNTIYF	TGTGCCAGCAGTGAAATCCCTGGAAACACCATATATTTT
-	TRBV27	TRBJ1-1	-	CASSPTPQGMNTEAFF	TGTGCCAGCAGTCCAACCCCCCAGGGGATGAACACTGAAGCTTTCTTT
-	TRBV20-1	TRBJ2-1	-	CSARTNNEQFF	TGCAGTGCTAGGACCAACAATGAGCAGTTCTTC
-	TRBV27	TRBJ1-4	-	CASSLGRGAFEKLFF	TGTGCCAGCAGTTTAGGGAGGGGGGCGTTTGAAAAACTGTTTTTT
once	TRBV28	TRBJ2-1	-	CASSSRDHITKQFF	TGTGCCAGCAGCTCCCGGGATCATATAACCAAGCAGTTCTTC
-	TRBV10-2	TRBJ2-7	-	CASRGSYEQYF	TGCGCCAGCAGGGGATCCTACGAGCAGTACTTC
-	TRBV5-6	TRBJ2-1	TRBD2	CASRSRLAGVHEQFF	TGTGCCAGCAGGTCCCGACTAGCGGGAGTACATGAGCAGTTCTTC
-	TRBV29-1	TRBJ2-3	-	CSVEGRDLSTDTQYF	TGCAGCGTTGAAGGGCGGGACCTGAGCACAGATACGCAGTATTTT
-	TRBV4-1	TRBJ2-7	TRBD2	CASSQVRASGSYEQYF	TGCGCCAGCAGCCAAGTCAGGGCTAGCGGGTCCTACGAGCAGTACTTC
-	TRBV6-1	TRBJ2-7	TRBD2	CASSESGLAGEQYF	TGTGCCAGCAGTGAATCCGGACTAGCGGGCGAGCAGTACTTC
once	TRBV7-9	TRBJ2-2	-	CASSLPPYLLGTGELFF	TGTGCCAGCAGCTTACCCCCCTACCTCCTGGGCACCGGGGAGCTGTTTTTT
-	TRBV30	TRBJ2-3	-	CAWIAGSSTDTQYF	TGTGCCTGGATTGCAGGGTCTAGCACAGATACGCAGTATTTT
-	TRBV11-3	TRBJ2-3	-	CASSLERDPGKAQYF	TGTGCCAGCAGCTTAGAGAGGGACCCAGGAAAAGCGCAGTATTTT
once	TRBV6-6	TRBJ2-7	TRBD2	CASSYGSGRKGEQYF	TGTGCCAGCAGTTACGGAAGCGGGAGAAAGGGCGAGCAGTACTTC
-	TRBV27	TRBJ2-7	TRBD2	CASSWDSGRYEQYF	TGTGCCAGCAGTTGGGATAGCGGGAGATACGAGCAGTACTTC
-	TRBV4-1	TRBJ2-1	TRBD2	CASSPIQSGGPYEQFF	TGCGCCAGCAGCCCTATCCAGTCGGGAGGGCCCTATGAGCAGTTCTTC
-	TRBV5-6	TRBJ2-2	-	CASSRTAYTGELFF	TGTGCCAGCAGCCGCACGGCCTACACCGGGGAGCTGTTTTTT